Listed below are T cell receptor beta chains from one sample, sequenced in a study of early T cells in non-severe SARS-CoV-2 infection. TCRdb processed the 5' RACE reads anew with MiXCR; each CDR3 protein has one entry. The data contain approximately 60,000 distinct CDR3 sequences, approximately 12% of them singletons. Sequenced sample: whole blood. The receptors derive from an adult who was a healthcare worker with PCR-confirmed SARS-CoV-2 infection or an uninfected control (not recorded which). Each CDR3 is given without its conserved first and last residue. Each record gives: clone size, J gene, V gene, CDR3 protein. Clone size is stated in some rows and not others, as once, few, many or a class when expanded.

clone_size: many; j_call: TRBJ1-6; v_call: TRBV27; cdr3_aa: ASSFTGDHSPLH
clone_size: many; j_call: TRBJ2-2; v_call: TRBV4-3; cdr3_aa: ASSQTTGPTGELF
clone_size: few; j_call: TRBJ2-3; v_call: TRBV9; cdr3_aa: ASSVGLAGGSTDTQY
clone_size: few; j_call: TRBJ1-2; v_call: TRBV12-3/TRBV12-4; cdr3_aa: ASIRRGEAPRGYT
clone_size: NA; j_call: TRBJ2-3; v_call: TRBV6-6; cdr3_aa: ASSYPRDSGGYASTDTQY
clone_size: NA; j_call: TRBJ2-7; v_call: TRBV3-1; cdr3_aa: ASSQAGSSDEQY
clone_size: NA; j_call: TRBJ2-7; v_call: TRBV7-9; cdr3_aa: ASSSPVGWYEQY
clone_size: NA; j_call: TRBJ2-3; v_call: TRBV20-1; cdr3_aa: SARDPRAGASTDTQY
clone_size: NA; j_call: TRBJ2-5; v_call: TRBV7-9; cdr3_aa: ASSLEGGETQY
clone_size: many; j_call: TRBJ1-1; v_call: TRBV5-5; cdr3_aa: ASSLVGQGTTEAF
clone_size: NA; j_call: TRBJ2-5; v_call: TRBV6-5; cdr3_aa: ASSYRSEKTQY
clone_size: many; j_call: TRBJ2-7; v_call: TRBV19; cdr3_aa: ASSLTSVDSYEQY
clone_size: many; j_call: TRBJ1-1; v_call: TRBV5-6; cdr3_aa: ASSLTGNAPEAF
clone_size: NA; j_call: TRBJ1-2; v_call: TRBV9; cdr3_aa: ASSADLSGSNYGYT
clone_size: few; j_call: TRBJ1-3; v_call: TRBV7-2; cdr3_aa: ASSASTGARGNTIY
clone_size: few; j_call: TRBJ1-2; v_call: TRBV29-1; cdr3_aa: SVEGGFGYT
clone_size: many; j_call: TRBJ2-7; v_call: TRBV10-2; cdr3_aa: ASHQGGSLHEQY